The next 27 T cell receptor beta chains were all read from a single sample in a study of T cells in women clearing cervical HPV infection. The protocol was immunoSEQ multiplex PCR, while the TCRdb copy is restricted to in-frame clones and leaves out a portion. Its clone listing holds more than 20,000 clones. The sample consisted of blood buffy coat. The receptors were sampled from a woman between 18 and 70 years old with a cervical HPV16 infection that either progressed to CIN3+ or cleared (not recorded which).

On this clone itself: The CDR3 extends 3 residues past the end of the read, so its final part is completed from the germline J gene. The chain links TRBV20-1 to TRBJ2-7, with 9 nucleotides matching TRBD2. This CDR3 has 14 residues. Per germline, CDR1 DFQATT and CDR2 SNEGSKA (reference sequence). Unmatched junction bases numbered 6, after V lost 1 base and J lost 5 bases. The CDR3 here is CSARGASGKHEQYF. CDR3 bases read: TGCAGTGCTAGAGGGGCTAGCGGGAAACACGAG.

Of note for this clone: The read terminates 3 residues before the CDR3 end, so the remaining end is supplied by the germline J gene. V and J are TRBV2 and TRBJ1-2, with 7 bases identical to TRBD1. Germline lookup yields CDR1 SNHLY and CDR2 FYNNEI. The CDR3 is 14 amino acids. The CDR3 protein is CASSELQGGGSYTF. CDR3 DNA, as far as it was read: TGTGCCAGCAGTGAGCTCCAGGGGGGCGGAAGC.

Note on this clone: The read is 3 residues too short to cover the CDR3 end, so that end is filled in from the germline J gene. The chain employs TRBV7-9 and TRBJ1-2; TRBD1 matches at 7 bases. Losses at the gene ends were 2 bases for V and 4 bases for J; bases not matched to a gene: 4. The V gene's germline CDR1 is SEHNR and CDR2 FQNEAQ (reference sequence). This CDR3 contains 14 residues. CDR3 bases read: TGTGCCAGCAGCTTAAACGGGACAGTCTATGGC. Amino acid sequence: CASSLNGTVYG. The CDR3 as a whole reads CASSLNGTVYGYTF.

Remarks on this clone: From the germline J gene comes the end of the CDR3, since the read stops 3 residues before it. This rearrangement joins TRBV18 to TRBJ2-2; 10 nucleotides agree with TRBD1. Germline V lookup: CDR1 KGHSH, CDR2 LQKENI. The CDR3 runs 14 residues. The CDR3 sequence is CASSPGQGNSPLFF. Partial CDR3 DNA: TGTGCCAGCTCACCGGGACAGGGGAATTCACCG.

Comments on this clone: The read finishes 3 residues shy of the CDR3 end, and the germline J gene is used to complete it. The chain carries TRBV19 and TRBJ1-2; perhaps TRBD1 as D (6 bases). CDR1 and CDR2 from the germline V gene are LNHDA and SQIVND (reference sequence). This CDR3 has 14 amino acids. CDR3 DNA (partial): TGTGCCAGTACTCGGGGGGGCCCATACAATGAC. Amino acids: CASTRGGPYND. The complete CDR3 reads CASTRGGPYNDYTF.

In regard to this clone: Read sequence stops 3 residues before the CDR3 end, and the germline J gene provides the missing end. V usage is TRBV5-1 and J usage is TRBJ2-3; D is possibly TRBD1 (6 bases). Trimming cost V 0 bases and J 4 bases, with 12 bases left between them. Germline assignment: CDR1 SGHRS and CDR2 YFSETQ. CDR3 length: 15 residues. This CDR3 reads CASSLADRMADTQYF. The CDR3 bases that were read are TGCGCCAGCAGCTTGGCAGACAGGATGGCAGATACG.

Regarding this clone: The read ends 3 residues before the CDR3 terminus; that terminus is restored from the germline J gene. This chain joins TRBV2 and TRBJ2-3, with TRBD1 matching over 8 bases. The CDR3 has 16 amino acids. The ends lost 6 bases at V and 6 bases at J; junction bases unmatched: 14. Germline V gene data show CDR1 as SNHLY and CDR2 as FYNNEI. The CDR3 bases that were read are TGTGCCAGCAGCGCCCACAGGGGGGAGGTAGGGGATACG. Protein product: CASSAHRGEVGDT. The CDR3 in its entirety is CASSAHRGEVGDTQYF.

In the case of this clone: The CDR3 end lies 3 residues beyond the end of the read and is filled in from the germline J gene. The chain combines TRBV11-2 with TRBJ2-3, with 9 positions matching TRBD2. The germline V gene has CDR1 SGHAT and CDR2 FQNNGV. The CDR3 spans 15 residues. The V segment lost 5 bases and the J segment 8 bases; nucleotides outside the gene matches: 11. CDR3: CASSGSGGPTGTQYF. CDR3 DNA (partial): TGTGCCAGCAGCGGTAGCGGGGGCCCCACCGGTACG.

About this clone itself: The read comes to an end 3 residues before the CDR3 does, leaving the germline J gene to fill in the end. This rearrangement joins TRBV19 to TRBJ2-5; D is uncertain. The length of the CDR3 is 15 residues. From germline, CDR1 is LNHDA and CDR2 SQIVND (reference sequence). The V end was cut by 2 bases, the J end by 4 bases, with 14 bases between. The sequenced part of the CDR3 DNA is TGTGCCAGTAGTATATTAGTCGATGCACCAGAGACC. It encodes CASSILVDAPET. The entire CDR3 sequence reads CASSILVDAPETQYF.

On this clone: Coverage ceases 3 residues before the CDR3 finishes, and the germline J gene fills in the end. The V and J genes are TRBV7-6 and TRBJ1-1; the D gene is possibly TRBD1 (5 bases). Germline-derived CDR1 and CDR2 are SGHVS and FNYEAQ. The V and J ends lost 1 base and 0 bases respectively, with 12 bases between them. The CDR3 covers 16 residues. Partial CDR3 DNA: TGTGCCAGCAGCTTAGAAGTGCGGGGGATGAACACTGAA. It is translated as CASSLEVRGMNTE. The full CDR3 protein reads CASSLEVRGMNTEAFF.

On this clone: The read is 3 residues too short to cover the CDR3 end, so that end is filled in from the germline J gene. The V call is TRBV2, the J call TRBJ2-7; the match to TRBD2 covers 9 bases. Germline V CDR1 and CDR2: SNHLY, FYNNEI. This CDR3 region has 13 residues. V lost 7 bases, J lost 4 bases, and 5 bases stayed unmatched. CDR3 DNA (partial): TGTGCCAGCACAAGCGGGAGGATGTACGAG. Its translation: CASTSGRMYE. The full CDR3 protein reads CASTSGRMYEQYF.

Concerning this clone itself: The sequenced fragment ends 3 residues before the CDR3 boundary, so the rest is inferred from the germline J gene. The V and J genes are TRBV7-3 and TRBJ1-2, with D tentatively TRBD1 (6 bases). This CDR3 has 15 residues. Per germline, CDR1 SGHTA and CDR2 FQGTGA. This CDR3 is CASSISGGAGDTYTF. The covered CDR3 bases are TGTGCCAGCAGCATTAGCGGGGGGGCAGGAGATACC.

Points on this clone: The read falls 3 residues short of the CDR3 end, and the missing part is taken from the germline J gene. This chain links TRBV5-1 with TRBJ1-1, with 9 bases aligning to TRBD1. Germline V lookup: CDR1 SGHRS, CDR2 YFSETQ. This CDR3 has 14 residues. With V trimmed by 4 bases and J by 3 bases, 4 bases remained unmatched. The covered CDR3 bases are TGCGCCAGCAGCGGCAGGACAGGGGACACTGAA. As protein: CASSGRTGDTE. The CDR3, in full, reads CASSGRTGDTEAFF.

On this clone itself: The read falls 3 residues short of the CDR3 end, and the missing part is taken from the germline J gene. This rearrangement joins TRBV29-1 to TRBJ2-5, with TRBD2 matching 14 bases. The CDR3 is made up of 15 amino acids. The V gene's germline CDR1 is SQVTM and CDR2 ANQGSEA. Unmatched junction bases numbered 7, after V lost 6 bases and J lost 4 bases. The CDR3 here is CSVDSGTSGRETQYF. CDR3 bases read: TGCAGCGTGGACTCCGGGACTAGCGGGAGAGAGACC.

Concerning this clone itself: The read comes to an end 3 residues before the CDR3 does, leaving the germline J gene to fill in the end. The chain recombines TRBV30 with TRBJ2-3; D is perhaps TRBD1 (6 bases). The V end lost 3 bases, the J end lost 4 bases, and 11 bases lay between the germline ends. Germline-derived CDR1 and CDR2 are GTSNPN and SVGIG (reference sequence). This CDR3 is 13 amino acids long. CDR3 bases read: TGTGCCTGGAGGGTACAGGGTGCAGATACG. Translating gives CAWRVQGADT. The CDR3 as a whole reads CAWRVQGADTQYF.

Details on this clone: The observed sequence ends 3 residues before the CDR3 terminus, with the missing tail filled in from the germline J gene. The V call is TRBV29-1, the J call TRBJ2-5; TRBD1 aligns across 8 bases. Losses at the gene ends were 6 bases for V and 5 bases for J; bases not matched to a gene: 11. Germline V CDR1 and CDR2: SQVTM, ANQGSEA. CDR3 length: 14 residues. The DNA read from the CDR3 is TGCAGCGTCCGGGCAGGGGGCGTGTGGGAGACC. Translating it yields CSVRAGGVWET. The whole CDR3 protein reads CSVRAGGVWETQYF.

Details on this clone: The CDR3 end falls 3 residues outside the read, so it is completed with the germline J gene. The chain couples TRBV6-1 to TRBJ1-2; 9 nucleotides align to TRBD1. Germline V gene sequence: CDR1 MNHNS, CDR2 SASEGT. The V segment lost 2 bases and the J segment 4 bases; nucleotides outside the gene matches: 5. The length of the CDR3 is 15 residues. The CDR3 is CASSEILTGGYGYTF. The sequenced part of the CDR3 DNA is TGTGCCAGCAGTGAAATTCTGACAGGGGGCTATGGC.

As to this clone: The read terminates 3 residues ahead of where the CDR3 ends, so the germline J gene completes it. This sequence joins TRBV5-1 and TRBJ2-7; 7 bases align to TRBD2. V lost 0 bases and J lost 3; bases outside the gene matches: 3. CDR1 is SGHRS and CDR2 is YFSETQ in the germline V gene. The CDR3 length is 14 residues. The CDR3 sequence is CASSLDPSGYEQYF. The CDR3 bases that were read are TGCGCCAGCAGCTTGGATCCTAGCGGCTACGAG.

A word on this clone: The DNA ends 3 residues before the CDR3 does, and the rest of the CDR3 is filled in from the germline J gene. The gene calls are TRBV7-6 and TRBJ2-6, with D possibly being TRBD2 (6 bases). The CDR3 extends over 13 amino acids. Germline assignment: CDR1 SGHVS and CDR2 FNYEAQ. V was cut by 7 bases and J by 2 bases, with 6 bases left in between. CDR3 residues: CASTGAGANVLTF. CDR3 DNA (partial): TGTGCCAGCACGGGGGCTGGGGCCAACGTC.

Note on this clone: The sequence runs out 3 residues before the end of the CDR3; the remainder is reconstructed from the germline J gene. The rearrangement links TRBV7-9 to TRBJ1-2; maybe TRBD1 (5 bases). The V gene's germline CDR1 is SEHNR and CDR2 FQNEAQ (reference sequence). The CDR3 covers 14 residues. The sequenced CDR3 bases are TGTGCCAGCAGCCCGGGACTAGTAACAGATACC. It translates to CASSPGLVTDT. The entire CDR3 is CASSPGLVTDTYTF.

To note about this clone: The read halts 3 residues ahead of the CDR3 end, with the missing end drawn from the germline J gene. The V and J genes are TRBV6-1 and TRBJ1-2; 7 bases are a match to TRBD1. Germline CDR1 MNHNS, CDR2 SASEGT. The CDR3 has 14 amino acids. The sequenced CDR3 bases are TGTGCCAGCAGTGAGCGACAGGGTGGAAACGAC. This translates into CASSERQGGND. The whole CDR3 protein is CASSERQGGNDYTF.

Concerning this clone: One end of the junction does not line up with germline, which may come from a read error. Read data end 3 residues before the CDR3 end; the end is taken from the germline J gene. The rearrangement uses TRBV5-6 and TRBJ2-1; D unclear. The CDR3 sequence is 14 residues long. Germline V gene data show CDR1 as SGHDT and CDR2 as YYEEEE. The sequenced part of the CDR3 DNA is TGTGCCAGCAGCTTGGGAGACTCCCACAATGAG. This gives the protein CASSLGDSHNE. The complete CDR3 reads CASSLGDSHNEQFF.

Worth noting for this clone: The read stops 3 residues short of the end of the CDR3; the missing end is completed from the germline J gene. This chain joins TRBV2 and TRBJ1-2; 8 nucleotides agree with TRBD1. J gave up 2 bases and V 2 bases, and 1 base lay outside the gene matches. The length of the CDR3 is 14 residues. The V gene's germline CDR1 is SNHLY and CDR2 FYNNEI. The CDR3: CASSETGGNYGYTF. CDR3 DNA, as far as it was read: TGTGCCAGCAGTGAAACAGGGGGGAACTATGGC.

On this clone: The read halts 3 residues ahead of the CDR3 end, with the missing end drawn from the germline J gene. This rearrangement joins TRBV19 to TRBJ1-2, with 9 nucleotides matching TRBD1. In germline, CDR1 is LNHDA, CDR2 SQIVND (reference sequence). J lost 2 bases, V lost 1 base, and 5 bases had no gene match. CDR3 size: 16 residues. The sequenced CDR3 bases are TGTGCCAGTAGTATAGCGGGACAGGGATTCAACTATGGC. Translated: CASSIAGQGFNYG. The full CDR3 is CASSIAGQGFNYGYTF.

Of note for this clone: The CDR3 end falls 3 residues outside the read, so it is completed with the germline J gene. The chain carries TRBV16 and TRBJ1-1, with D possibly being TRBD1 (6 bases). Germline CDR1 is KGHSY and CDR2 is FQNENV. V was clipped by 1 base and J by 1 base, with 10 bases between them. CDR3 length equals 15 residues. The CDR3 protein is CASSQWAGENTEAFF. The part of the CDR3 DNA that was read is TGTGCCAGCAGCCAATGGGCAGGGGAGAACACTGAA.

Notes on this clone: The read halts 3 residues ahead of the CDR3 end, with the missing end drawn from the germline J gene. The rearrangement links TRBV7-9 to TRBJ1-1; 7 bases fit TRBD1. CDR1 and CDR2 from the germline V gene are SEHNR and FQNEAQ (reference sequence). The V segment lost 5 bases and the J segment 4 bases; nucleotides outside the gene matches: 10. The CDR3 loop spans 15 amino acids. The CDR3 protein is CASSPRQGPFTEAFF. The sequenced part of the CDR3 DNA is TGTGCCAGCAGCCCGCGACAGGGCCCATTCACTGAA. Based on the CDR3 plus reference TRBV7-9 and TRBJ1-1, the full variable domain is DTGVSQNPRHKITKRGQNVTFRCDPISEHNRLYWYRQTLGQGPEFLTYFQNEAQLEKSRLLSDRFSAERPKGSFSTLEIQRTEQGDSAMYLCASSPRQGPFTEAFFGQGTRLTVV.

As for this clone: The read finishes 3 residues shy of the CDR3 end, and the germline J gene is used to complete it. The rearrangement links TRBV2 to TRBJ2-1; 12 bases fit TRBD2. Germline CDR1 is SNHLY and CDR2 is FYNNEI. The CDR3 is made up of 14 amino acids. Losses at the gene ends were 6 bases for V and 8 bases for J; bases not matched to a gene: 5. CDR3 bases read: TGTGCCAGCAGGCTAGCGGGGGGGCGGGATGAG. Its protein product is CASRLAGGRDE. The CDR3 reads in full as CASRLAGGRDEQFF.